Each of the 4 T cell receptor beta chains below was sequenced from the same sample in a study of response to subunit inactivated influenza vaccine. Via MiXCR, TCRdb re-called the RT-PCR reads, giving one row per CDR3 protein. In the table there are roughly 570,000 distinct CDR3 sequences, roughly 13% of which are singletons. The sequencing here drew on PBMCs from blood, taken 40 to 50 days after vaccination. Receptors originate from a man between 50 and 59 years old who received an inactivated influenza vaccine.

This clonotype was picked up a small number of times. The chain links TRBV9 to TRBJ2-1; the match to TRBD2 covers 7 bases. V dropped 0 bases and J dropped 5; count of bases not matched to a gene: 5. This CDR3 comprises 15 residues. CDR1 and CDR2 from the germline V gene are SGDLS and YYNGEE. The CDR3 loop reads CASSVGGSLNNEQFF. For the CDR3, the DNA is TGTGCCAGCAGCGTAGGCGGGAGTTTGAACAATGAGCAGTTCTTC. The full variable domain, its missing parts supplied by reference TRBV9 and TRBJ2-1, is DSGVTQTPKHLITATGQRVTLRCSPRSGDLSVYWYQQSLDQGLQFLIQYYNGEERAKGNILERFSAQQFPDLHSELNLSSLELGDSALYFCASSVGGSLNNEQFFGPGTRLTVL.

This clonotype was detected only a few times. The V and J genes are TRBV6-2 or TRBV6-3 and TRBJ2-1, with a possible D match to TRBD1 (6 bases). CDR3 length equals 14 residues. Germline assignment: CDR1 MNHEY and CDR2 SVGEGT. Between the trimmed V and J ends, which lost 6 bases and 7 bases, there was a span of 16 bases. CDR3 loop: CASSTDEGVNEQFF. CDR3 nucleotide sequence: TGTGCCAGCAGCACGGACGAGGGGGTGAATGAGCAGTTCTTC.

This clonotype was recorded at least ten times. V usage is TRBV7-2 and J usage is TRBJ2-1, with 7 nucleotides matching TRBD2. This CDR3 spans 15 amino acids. CDR1 is SGHTA and CDR2 is FQGNSA in the germline V gene. With V trimmed by 4 bases and J by 7 bases, 10 bases remained unmatched. The CDR3 sequence is CASSSRGLAANEQFF. The CDR3 DNA follows: TGTGCCAGCAGCTCCCGTGGCCTAGCGGCGAATGAGCAGTTCTTC.

This chain connects TRBV7-2 to TRBJ2-7, with no clear D. This CDR3 is 14 amino acids long. Between the trimmed V and J ends, which lost 4 bases and 5 bases, there was a span of 15 bases. The germline V gene encodes CDR1 SGHTA and CDR2 FQGNSA. CDR3 sequence: CASSWKWGSNEQYF. The CDR3, as DNA: TGTGCCAGCAGCTGGAAGTGGGGTAGCAACGAGCAGTACTTC.